This TCR beta chain appears in the sequencing data of a study of technical replicates of blood from several donors. TCRdb keeps only in-frame clones here, not all; method: immunoSEQ multiplex PCR. This table holds more than 70,000 clones, around nine tenths found once. This CDR3 contains 16 residues. Germline CDR1 and CDR2: SQVTM and ANQGSEA. Trimming cost V 7 bases and J 5 bases, with 26 bases left between them. The chain has TRBV29-1 and TRBJ1-1; no clear D. The TCR sequence derives from a human donor in good health. The sample was T cells isolated from PBMCs. In DNA form, the CDR3 reads TGCAGCGCTCCCCCGCCGGGGAGGGCGCTTGGAACTGAAGCTTTCTTT. This encodes CSAPPPGRALGTEAFF.